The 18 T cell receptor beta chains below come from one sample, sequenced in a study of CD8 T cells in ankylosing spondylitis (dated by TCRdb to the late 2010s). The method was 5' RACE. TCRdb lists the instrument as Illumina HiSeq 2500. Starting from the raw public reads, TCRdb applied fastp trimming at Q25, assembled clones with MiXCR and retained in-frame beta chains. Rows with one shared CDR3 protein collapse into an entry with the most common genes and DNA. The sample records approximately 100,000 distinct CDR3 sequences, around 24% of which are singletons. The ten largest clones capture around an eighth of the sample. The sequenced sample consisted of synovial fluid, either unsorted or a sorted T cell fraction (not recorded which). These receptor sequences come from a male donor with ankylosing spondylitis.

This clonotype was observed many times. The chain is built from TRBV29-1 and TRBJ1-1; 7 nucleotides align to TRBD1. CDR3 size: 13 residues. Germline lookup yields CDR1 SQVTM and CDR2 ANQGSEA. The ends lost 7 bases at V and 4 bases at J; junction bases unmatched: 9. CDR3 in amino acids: CSAGLQGTTEAFF. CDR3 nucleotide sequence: TGCAGCGCGGGATTACAGGGGACCACTGAAGCTTTCTTT.

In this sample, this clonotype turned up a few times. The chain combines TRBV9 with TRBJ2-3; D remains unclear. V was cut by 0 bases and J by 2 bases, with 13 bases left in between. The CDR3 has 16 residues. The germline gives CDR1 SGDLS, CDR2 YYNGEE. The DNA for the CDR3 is TGTGCCAGCAGCGTAGATTGGGGAAGGACCACAGATACGCAGTATTTT. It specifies CASSVDWGRTTDTQYF.

The CDR3: CASSAVQETQYF. CDR3 coding DNA: TGCGCCAGCAGCGCCGTTCAAGAGACCCAGTACTTC. The V and J genes are TRBV5-1 and TRBJ2-5, with unresolved D. Trimming took off 4 bases at V and 2 bases at J, with 6 bases between the two ends. The CDR3 is 12 amino acids. The germline V gene encodes CDR1 SGHRS and CDR2 YFSETQ.

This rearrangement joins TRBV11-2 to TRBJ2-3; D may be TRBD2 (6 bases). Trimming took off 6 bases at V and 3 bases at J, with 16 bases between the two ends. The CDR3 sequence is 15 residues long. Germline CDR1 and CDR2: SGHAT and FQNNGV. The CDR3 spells CASRSDRDWTDTQYF. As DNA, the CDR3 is TGTGCCAGCAGATCAGACCGGGACTGGACAGATACGCAGTATTTT. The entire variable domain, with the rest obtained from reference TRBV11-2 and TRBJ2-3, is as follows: EAGVAQSPRYKIIEKRQSVAFWCNPISGHATLYWYQQILGQGPKLLIQFQNNGVVDDSQLPKDRFSAERLKGVDSTLKIQPAKLEDSAVYLCASRSDRDWTDTQYFGPGTRLTVL.

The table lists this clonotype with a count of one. In nucleotides, the CDR3 is TGTGCCAGCAGTGAATTATACACTGAAGCTTTCTTT. This encodes CASSELYTEAFF. The V gene is TRBV6-1, the J gene TRBJ1-1; no reliable D call. Germline V gene sequence: CDR1 MNHNS, CDR2 SASEGT. With 2 bases removed from V and 3 bases from J, the gap between germline ends came to 4 bases. CDR3 length equals 12 residues.

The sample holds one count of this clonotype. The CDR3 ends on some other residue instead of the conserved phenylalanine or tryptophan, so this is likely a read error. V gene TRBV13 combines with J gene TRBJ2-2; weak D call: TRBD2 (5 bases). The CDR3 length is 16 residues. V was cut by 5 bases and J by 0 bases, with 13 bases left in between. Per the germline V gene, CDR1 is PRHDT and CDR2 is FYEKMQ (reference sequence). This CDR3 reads CASSRAERSNTGELFL. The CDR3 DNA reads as TGTGCCAGCAGCCGCGCGGAGCGGTCGAACACCGGGGAGCTGTTTCTT.

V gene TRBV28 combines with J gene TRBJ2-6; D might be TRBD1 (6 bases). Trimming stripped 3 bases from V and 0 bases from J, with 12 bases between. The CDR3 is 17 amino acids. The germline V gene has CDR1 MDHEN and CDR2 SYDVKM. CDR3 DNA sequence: TGTGCCAGCAGTTTCGACAGGATCATCTCTGGGGCCAACGTCCTGACTTTC. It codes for CASSFDRIISGANVLTF. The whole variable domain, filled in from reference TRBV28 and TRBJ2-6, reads DVKVTQSSRYLVKRTGEKVFLECVQDMDHENMFWYRQDPGLGLRLIYFSYDVKMKEKGDIPEGYSVSREKKERFSLILESASTNQTSMYLCASSFDRIISGANVLTFGAGSRLTVL.

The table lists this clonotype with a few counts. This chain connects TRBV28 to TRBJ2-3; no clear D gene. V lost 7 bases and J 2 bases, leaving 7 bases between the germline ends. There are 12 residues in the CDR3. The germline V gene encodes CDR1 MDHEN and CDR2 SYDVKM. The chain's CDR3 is CASNTYTDTQYF. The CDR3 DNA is TGTGCCAGCAACACTTACACAGATACGCAGTATTTT. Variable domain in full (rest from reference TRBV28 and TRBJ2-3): DVKVTQSSRYLVKRTGEKVFLECVQDMDHENMFWYRQDPGLGLRLIYFSYDVKMKEKGDIPEGYSVSREKKERFSLILESASTNQTSMYLCASNTYTDTQYFGPGTRLTVL.

In nucleotides, the CDR3 is TGTGCCAGCTCACCACTAGGGATCGAAGAGACCCAGTACTTC. Amino acid sequence: CASSPLGIEETQYF. The V call is TRBV18, the J call TRBJ2-5; no clear D. Trimming removed 1 base at V and 3 bases at J, with 9 bases between. The CDR3 runs 14 residues. In germline, CDR1 is KGHSH, CDR2 LQKENI. The full variable domain, with the rest looked up from reference TRBV18 and TRBJ2-5, is NAGVMQNPRHLVRRRGQEARLRCSPMKGHSHVYWYRQLPEEGLKFMVYLQKENIIDESGMPKERFSAEFPKEGPSILRIQQVVRGDSAAYFCASSPLGIEETQYFGPGTRLLVL.

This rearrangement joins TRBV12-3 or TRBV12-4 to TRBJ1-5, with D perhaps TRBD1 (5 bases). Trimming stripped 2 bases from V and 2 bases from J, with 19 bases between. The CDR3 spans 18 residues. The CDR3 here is CASSLKVKSWGGNQPQHF. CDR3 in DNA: TGTGCCAGCAGTTTAAAGGTTAAGTCTTGGGGCGGCAATCAGCCCCAGCATTTT.

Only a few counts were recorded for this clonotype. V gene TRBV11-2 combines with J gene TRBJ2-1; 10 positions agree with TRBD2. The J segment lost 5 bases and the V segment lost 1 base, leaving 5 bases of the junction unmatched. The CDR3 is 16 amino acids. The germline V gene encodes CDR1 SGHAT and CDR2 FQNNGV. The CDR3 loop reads CASSLARLAGDNEQFF. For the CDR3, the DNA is TGTGCCAGCAGCTTAGCGCGGCTAGCGGGGGACAATGAGCAGTTCTTC.

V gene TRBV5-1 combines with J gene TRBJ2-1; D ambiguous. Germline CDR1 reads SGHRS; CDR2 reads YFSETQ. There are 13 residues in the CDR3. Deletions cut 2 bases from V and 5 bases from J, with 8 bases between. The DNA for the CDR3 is TGCGCCAGCAGCTTCAACGGTGACAATGAGCAGTTCTTC. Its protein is CASSFNGDNEQFF. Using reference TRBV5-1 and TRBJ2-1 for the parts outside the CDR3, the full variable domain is KAGVTQTPRYLIKTRGQQVTLSCSPISGHRSVSWYQQTPGQGLQFLFEYFSETQRNKGNFPGRFSGRQFSNSRSEMNVSTLELGDSALYLCASSFNGDNEQFFGPGTRLTVL.

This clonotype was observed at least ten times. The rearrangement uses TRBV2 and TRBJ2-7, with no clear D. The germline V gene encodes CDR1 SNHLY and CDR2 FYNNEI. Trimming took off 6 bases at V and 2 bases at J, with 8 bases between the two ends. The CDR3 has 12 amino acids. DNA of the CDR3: TGTGCCAGCAGCGTGATCACCTACGAGCAGTACGTC. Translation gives CASSVITYEQYV.

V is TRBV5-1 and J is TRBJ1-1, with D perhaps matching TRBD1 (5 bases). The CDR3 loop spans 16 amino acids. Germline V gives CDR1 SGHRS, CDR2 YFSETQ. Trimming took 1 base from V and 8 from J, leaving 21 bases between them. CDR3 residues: CASSLRTRDDYSEAFF. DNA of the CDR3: TGCGCCAGCAGCTTGAGGACCCGGGACGATTACTCAGAAGCTTTCTTT.

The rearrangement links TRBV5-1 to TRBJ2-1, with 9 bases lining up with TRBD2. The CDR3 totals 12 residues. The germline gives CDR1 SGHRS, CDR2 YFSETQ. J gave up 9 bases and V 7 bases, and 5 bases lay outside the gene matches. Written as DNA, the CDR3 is TGCGCCAGCGGAGAACTAGCGGGTGAGCAGTTCTTC. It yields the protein CASGELAGEQFF. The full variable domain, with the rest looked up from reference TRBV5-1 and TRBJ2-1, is KAGVTQTPRYLIKTRGQQVTLSCSPISGHRSVSWYQQTPGQGLQFLFEYFSETQRNKGNFPGRFSGRQFSNSRSEMNVSTLELGDSALYLCASGELAGEQFFGPGTRLTVL.

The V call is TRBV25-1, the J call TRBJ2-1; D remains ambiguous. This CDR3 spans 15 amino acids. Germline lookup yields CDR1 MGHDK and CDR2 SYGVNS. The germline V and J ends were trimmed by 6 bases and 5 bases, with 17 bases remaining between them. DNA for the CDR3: TGTGCCAGCAGCGATACGAGAGACTGGGACAATGAGCAGTTCTTC. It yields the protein CASSDTRDWDNEQFF.

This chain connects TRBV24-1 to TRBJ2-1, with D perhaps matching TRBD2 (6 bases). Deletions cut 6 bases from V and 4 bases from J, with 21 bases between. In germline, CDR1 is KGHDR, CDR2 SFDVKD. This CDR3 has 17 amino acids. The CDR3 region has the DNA TGTGCCACCAGTAGGGCCCCGGAAGCGGGTACTTACAATGAGCAGTTCTTC. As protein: CATSRAPEAGTYNEQFF.

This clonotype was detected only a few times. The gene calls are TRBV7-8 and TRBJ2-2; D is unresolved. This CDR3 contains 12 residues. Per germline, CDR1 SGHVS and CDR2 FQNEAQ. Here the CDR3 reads CAENTNTGELFF. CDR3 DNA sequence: TGTGCTGAGAACACGAACACCGGGGAGCTGTTTTTT.